This is a list of T cell receptor beta chains from one sample in a study of tumor and adjacent non-tumor tissue in lung cancer. TCRdb reanalysed the multiplex PCR reads using MiXCR and keeps one entry per CDR3 protein. In the table there are fewer than 120,000 distinct CDR3 sequences, 84% of which are singletons. Input material: lung tumor tissue. These receptor sequences come from a man aged 70-80 years with non-small cell lung cancer. The CDR3 runs from the conserved cysteine through the conserved F or W. The order of the fields is V gene, D gene, clone size, J gene, CDR3 DNA, CDR3 protein. A D gene is named only where the DNA matches it firmly. Some rows have no size entry. The others give once, few or many, or a class for an expanded clone.

v_call: TRBV11-2
d_call: .
clone_size: .
j_call: TRBJ2-7
cdr3_nt: TGTGCCAGCAGCCATTGGACCGAGCGCAAGGAGTACTTC
cdr3_aa: CASSHWTERKEYF

v_call: TRBV20-1
d_call: .
clone_size: .
j_call: TRBJ2-7
cdr3_nt: TGCAGTGCGACCCCGGGTGTAGTCTACGAGCTGTACTTC
cdr3_aa: CSATPGVVYELYF

v_call: TRBV24-1
d_call: .
clone_size: .
j_call: TRBJ2-5
cdr3_nt: TGTGCCACCAGCTTAGGACGCGCTCCAGAGACCCGGTACTTC
cdr3_aa: CATSLGRAPETRYF

v_call: TRBV12-3/TRBV12-4
d_call: TRBD2
clone_size: .
j_call: TRBJ2-7
cdr3_nt: TGTGCCAGCAGTATAGTTTCTAGCGGGAACTACGAGCAGTGCTTC
cdr3_aa: CASSIVSSGNYEQCF

v_call: TRBV5-6
d_call: .
clone_size: many
j_call: TRBJ2-5
cdr3_nt: TGTGCCAGCAGCCTACAACTCGTACAAGAGACCCAGTACTTC
cdr3_aa: CASSLQLVQETQYF

v_call: TRBV20-1
d_call: .
clone_size: .
j_call: TRBJ1-1
cdr3_nt: TGCAGTACTAGAGACGGAGGGAAACCTTTCTTT
cdr3_aa: CSTRDGGKPFF

v_call: TRBV7-8
d_call: TRBD2
clone_size: .
j_call: TRBJ2-1
cdr3_nt: TGTACCAGCAGCCAAAGGACTAGCTTGACTGAGCAGTTCTTC
cdr3_aa: CTSSQRTSLTEQFF

v_call: TRBV2
d_call: TRBD1
clone_size: .
j_call: TRBJ2-7
cdr3_nt: TGTGCCAGCAGTACGGACAGGGCTTACGAGCAGTACTTC
cdr3_aa: CASSTDRAYEQYF

v_call: TRBV6-6
d_call: .
clone_size: .
j_call: TRBJ2-7
cdr3_nt: TGTGCCAACAGTTATCAGGGGGGTGAATCCGAGCAGTATTTC
cdr3_aa: CANSYQGGESEQYF

v_call: TRBV4-1
d_call: .
clone_size: .
j_call: TRBJ2-3
cdr3_nt: TGCGCCAGCAGAGGCACACATACTCAGTATTTT
cdr3_aa: CASRGTHTQYF

v_call: TRBV20-1
d_call: .
clone_size: few
j_call: TRBJ2-1
cdr3_nt: TGCAGTGTAGGCGGACAAACGTACAATGAGCAGCTCTTC
cdr3_aa: CSVGGQTYNEQLF

v_call: TRBV13
d_call: TRBD1
clone_size: .
j_call: TRBJ1-1
cdr3_nt: TGTGCCAGCAGCCCTGGGACAGGTTCGTGCACTGATGCTTTCTTT
cdr3_aa: CASSPGTGSCTDAFF

v_call: TRBV20-1
d_call: .
clone_size: .
j_call: TRBJ1-1
cdr3_nt: TGCAGTGTTAGAGATCTTGAAAGGGTAGGCACTGAAGCTTTCTTT
cdr3_aa: CSVRDLERVGTEAFF

v_call: TRBV6-6
d_call: TRBD1
clone_size: .
j_call: TRBJ1-5
cdr3_nt: TGTACCAGCAGTTACTTCGGGTGGGGACAGAATAGTAATCAGCCCCGGGATTTT
cdr3_aa: CTSSYFGWGQNSNQPRDF

v_call: TRBV10-2
d_call: .
clone_size: .
j_call: TRBJ2-5
cdr3_nt: TGCGCCAGCAGGACGGGTCTGATCCAAGAGGCCCAGTACTTC
cdr3_aa: CASRTGLIQEAQYF

v_call: TRBV20-1
d_call: .
clone_size: many
j_call: TRBJ2-1
cdr3_nt: TGCAGTGCCGAGACACCGCTAGCTGGGGATGAGCAGTTCTTC
cdr3_aa: CSAETPLAGDEQFF

v_call: TRBV11-2
d_call: TRBD1
clone_size: .
j_call: TRBJ1-2
cdr3_nt: TGTGCCAGCAGCCCGACAGGGGATACCTATGATTACACCTTC
cdr3_aa: CASSPTGDTYDYTF

v_call: TRBV6-5
d_call: .
clone_size: .
j_call: TRBJ2-5
cdr3_nt: TGTGCCAGCAGACGTACTAGATACGAAACCCAGTACTTC
cdr3_aa: CASRRTRYETQYF

v_call: TRBV4-3
d_call: TRBD1
clone_size: .
j_call: TRBJ2-2
cdr3_nt: TGCACCAGCACCCACAGGGGGCTGGTCGGGGAGCTGTTTTTT
cdr3_aa: CTSTHRGLVGELFF

v_call: TRBV4-3
d_call: .
clone_size: .
j_call: TRBJ2-3
cdr3_nt: TGCGCCAGCAGCCAAGTTAGTTCCTGGAATACGCACTATTTT
cdr3_aa: CASSQVSSWNTHYF

v_call: TRBV10-3
d_call: TRBD2
clone_size: once
j_call: TRBJ2-5
cdr3_nt: TGTGCCATCAGGATCGAGCGGGGCCCTTTGTCAGGGTCCTATTACTTC
cdr3_aa: CAIRIERGPLSGSYYF

v_call: TRBV6-5
d_call: TRBD2
clone_size: .
j_call: TRBJ2-1
cdr3_nt: TGTGCCAACAGAACCCTAGCGGGAGTGGGGAATGAGCAGTTCTTC
cdr3_aa: CANRTLAGVGNEQFF

v_call: TRBV10-2
d_call: .
clone_size: .
j_call: TRBJ2-1
cdr3_nt: TGCGCCAGCAGGTCCTCGGGACCCTCCTCTCAAGAGCAGTTCTTC
cdr3_aa: CASRSSGPSSQEQFF

v_call: TRBV7-9
d_call: .
clone_size: once
j_call: TRBJ2-1
cdr3_nt: TGTGCCGGCAGCCCCCCCGGGGGCGGAAACAATGAGAAGTTCTTC
cdr3_aa: CAGSPPGGGNNEKFF

v_call: TRBV11-2
d_call: .
clone_size: .
j_call: TRBJ2-3
cdr3_nt: TGTGCCAGCAGACGGACGGCCACAACAGATACGCAATATTTT
cdr3_aa: CASRRTATTDTQYF

v_call: TRBV5-6
d_call: TRBD1
clone_size: .
j_call: TRBJ2-7
cdr3_nt: TGTGCCAGCAGCTTCTACCGACAGGGGAAGGCCTACGAGCAGTACTTC
cdr3_aa: CASSFYRQGKAYEQYF

v_call: TRBV21-1
d_call: .
clone_size: .
j_call: TRBJ1-1
cdr3_nt: TGTGCCAGCAGCGAGTTGAGCGACAGGGCCACTGAAGCTTTCTTT
cdr3_aa: CASSELSDRATEAFF

v_call: TRBV7-8
d_call: .
clone_size: .
j_call: TRBJ2-3
cdr3_nt: TGCGCCAGCAGCCATAGCTGGACGGGGGAGGTGACAGATACGCAGTATTTT
cdr3_aa: CASSHSWTGEVTDTQYF

v_call: TRBV12-3/TRBV12-4
d_call: .
clone_size: many
j_call: TRBJ2-2
cdr3_nt: TGTGCCAGCAGTTTAACGGGGAACACCGGGGAGCTGTTTTTT
cdr3_aa: CASSLTGNTGELFF

v_call: TRBV23-1
d_call: .
clone_size: .
j_call: TRBJ1-6
cdr3_nt: TGCGCCTTCTATACCCACCGGGTGGCTAATTCACCCCTCCACTTT
cdr3_aa: CAFYTHRVANSPLHF

v_call: TRBV6-2/TRBV6-3
d_call: .
clone_size: .
j_call: TRBJ2-1
cdr3_nt: TGTGCCAGCAGTTACTCGGTTCAGGAATACTACTATAATGAGCAGTTCTTC
cdr3_aa: CASSYSVQEYYYNEQFF

v_call: TRBV12-3/TRBV12-4
d_call: TRBD2
clone_size: .
j_call: TRBJ2-5
cdr3_nt: TGTGCCAGCGGCGGGCTAGCGGGAGTGGAGACCCAGTACTTC
cdr3_aa: CASGGLAGVETQYF

v_call: TRBV29-1
d_call: .
clone_size: .
j_call: TRBJ2-7
cdr3_nt: TGCAACGTTGATGACGGTTCCTATGAGAAGTACTTC
cdr3_aa: CNVDDGSYEKYF

v_call: TRBV6-5
d_call: .
clone_size: .
j_call: TRBJ1-1
cdr3_nt: TGTGCCAGCAGCCAGACACGGGGCCGTCGTGAAGCTATCTTT
cdr3_aa: CASSQTRGRREAIF

v_call: TRBV23-1
d_call: .
clone_size: .
j_call: TRBJ2-7
cdr3_nt: TGCGCCAACAGTCAAGACCGGGACACAACGGGGTGCGAGCAGTACTTC
cdr3_aa: CANSQDRDTTGCEQYF

v_call: TRBV29-1
d_call: .
clone_size: .
j_call: TRBJ1-1
cdr3_nt: TGCAGCGTTGTTGAATTCGGGGGATTGAACACTGAAGTTTTCTTT
cdr3_aa: CSVVEFGGLNTEVFF

v_call: TRBV6-5
d_call: .
clone_size: .
j_call: TRBJ1-1
cdr3_nt: TGTGCCACCAGTTACTGGCAGAACCCTATGAACACTGAAGCTTTCTTC
cdr3_aa: CATSYWQNPMNTEAFF

v_call: TRBV12-3/TRBV12-4
d_call: .
clone_size: .
j_call: TRBJ1-2
cdr3_nt: TGTGTCAGCATCCTGGGAGATGGCTACAGCTTC
cdr3_aa: CVSILGDGYSF

v_call: TRBV4-2
d_call: .
clone_size: many
j_call: TRBJ1-2
cdr3_nt: TGTGCCAGCAGGCCGACGGCTAACTATGGCTACACCTTC
cdr3_aa: CASRPTANYGYTF

v_call: TRBV4-2
d_call: .
clone_size: .
j_call: TRBJ2-7
cdr3_nt: TGTGCCAGCAGCCAAGCGGTACGTCGGTGGGGGGAAGGCGAGCAGTATTTC
cdr3_aa: CASSQAVRRWGEGEQYF

v_call: TRBV6-5
d_call: TRBD1
clone_size: many
j_call: TRBJ1-1
cdr3_nt: TGTGCCAGCAGTACAACAACAGGGGGCCGCCAAGGTGGCACTGAAGCTTTCTTT
cdr3_aa: CASSTTTGGRQGGTEAFF

v_call: TRBV5-1
d_call: .
clone_size: .
j_call: TRBJ2-3
cdr3_nt: TGCGCCAGCAGCTTACGGACAGCTAGCACAGATACGCAGTATTTT
cdr3_aa: CASSLRTASTDTQYF

v_call: TRBV18
d_call: .
clone_size: few
j_call: TRBJ2-2
cdr3_nt: TGTGCCAGCTCATCTCCAATGAACACCGGGGAGCTGTTTTTT
cdr3_aa: CASSSPMNTGELFF

v_call: TRBV5-4
d_call: .
clone_size: .
j_call: TRBJ2-5
cdr3_nt: TGTGCCAGTAACTTGGATGACACCGTTGGGACCCAGTACTTC
cdr3_aa: CASNLDDTVGTQYF

v_call: TRBV2
d_call: .
clone_size: many
j_call: TRBJ2-2
cdr3_nt: TGTGCCAGCAGTGACAAGAACACCGGGGAGCTGTTTTTT
cdr3_aa: CASSDKNTGELFF

v_call: TRBV19
d_call: TRBD1
clone_size: .
j_call: TRBJ1-5
cdr3_nt: TGTGCCAGTAGTATACTCGGCGGGACAGGGAATCAGCCCCAGCATTTT
cdr3_aa: CASSILGGTGNQPQHF

v_call: TRBV10-2
d_call: .
clone_size: .
j_call: TRBJ2-7
cdr3_nt: TGTGCCAGCAGTGAAGGGTTCGAGGGGCGCAGCGACGAGCAGTACTTC
cdr3_aa: CASSEGFEGRSDEQYF

v_call: TRBV10-1
d_call: .
clone_size: .
j_call: TRBJ2-7
cdr3_nt: TGCGCCAGCAATTCAACAGGGTCGAGGCTCGGCAAGCGGTACTTC
cdr3_aa: CASNSTGSRLGKRYF

v_call: TRBV6-5
d_call: .
clone_size: .
j_call: TRBJ1-1
cdr3_nt: TGTGCCAGCAGTATAGGAGACTTGGGCACTGAGGCTTCCTTT
cdr3_aa: CASSIGDLGTEASF

v_call: TRBV12-3/TRBV12-4
d_call: .
clone_size: .
j_call: TRBJ2-1
cdr3_nt: TGTGCCAGTAGTTTAGTTTCTGGGGCCCAGCAGTTCTTC
cdr3_aa: CASSLVSGAQQFF

v_call: TRBV6-6
d_call: .
clone_size: .
j_call: TRBJ1-1
cdr3_nt: TGTGCCGTAGACCTCACAGGGTGGGACACTGAAGGTTTCTTT
cdr3_aa: CAVDLTGWDTEGFF

v_call: TRBV6-5
d_call: .
clone_size: .
j_call: TRBJ2-2
cdr3_nt: TGTGCCAGCACCAAGTGCGGGGAGATGTTTTTT
cdr3_aa: CASTKCGEMFF